One sample yielded the 5 T cell receptor beta chains listed below, sequenced in a study of blood T cell repertoires in COVID-19. Produced via immunoSEQ multiplex PCR; TCRdb's table is partial and in-frame only. In the table there are approximately 56,000 clones, roughly 89% of which are singletons. Sequencing was done on a sample of peripheral blood. Receptor source: a woman aged 55-69 years with COVID-19, enrolled during active disease.

The chain has TRBV4-2 and TRBJ1-1, with TRBD1 identical over 7 bases. CDR3 length equals 15 residues. Germline-derived CDR1 and CDR2 are LGHNA and YNFKEQ. After removal of 0 bases from V and 4 bases from J, the junction contained 5 bases not matched to a gene. CDR3: CASSQDPPGGTEAFF. The CDR3 DNA sequence: TGTGCCAGCAGCCAAGATCCCCCAGGGGGCACTGAAGCTTTCTTT.

The CDR3 DNA reads TGTGCCTGGAGTTGGACGGGAAATAATTCACCCCTCCACTTT. It translates to CAWSWTGNNSPLHF. The chain links TRBV30 to TRBJ1-6; D unresolved. Per germline, CDR1 GTSNPN and CDR2 SVGIG (reference sequence). This CDR3 is built from 14 residues. V was pared by 2 bases and J by 5 bases, with 10 bases between.

The chain uses TRBV3-1 (or the pseudogene TRBV3-2) and TRBJ2-3; TRBD1 matches at 10 bases. Trimming at V came to 3 bases and at J to 3 bases, leaving 3 bases not matched to a gene. CDR3 length equals 15 residues. Germline CDR1 is LGHDT and CDR2 is YNNKEL (reference sequence). The DNA of the CDR3 is TGTGCCAGCAGCCATAGGGGACAGGGGACAGATACGCAGTATTTT. Its protein is CASSHRGQGTDTQYF.

The chain recombines TRBV9 with TRBJ2-7, with D perhaps TRBD1 (6 bases). Germline V gene data show CDR1 as SGDLS and CDR2 as YYNGEE. Between the trimmed V and J ends, which lost 2 bases and 2 bases, there was a span of 20 bases. The CDR3 extends over 17 amino acids. As DNA, the CDR3 is TGTGCCAGCAGCGTTTCGGCCTCAGGGACATTTACCTACGAGCAGTACTTC. It codes for CASSVSASGTFTYEQYF.

This rearrangement joins TRBV3-1 (or the pseudogene TRBV3-2) to TRBJ2-5; 8 nucleotides match TRBD2. J lost 4 bases, V lost 1 base, and 5 bases had no gene match. The CDR3 is 15 residues long. Germline V gene data show CDR1 as LGHDT and CDR2 as YNNKEL (reference sequence). CDR3 sequence: CASSQVFLAGETQYF. CDR3 bases: TGTGCCAGCAGCCAAGTCTTCCTAGCGGGAGAGACCCAGTACTTC.